This TCR beta chain was sequenced during a study of PD-1 blockade in classical Hodgkin lymphoma. On this clone: Its antigen is still unknown.

All trial patients relapsed after autologous stem cell transplantation. Relapsed/refractory classical Hodgkin lymphoma patients had complete, partial or progressive responses. Repertoires were generated with immunoSEQ multiplex PCR, while TCRdb's copy carries only in-frame clones and drops some. The sample yields about 28,000 clones, roughly 85% seen once. The germline V and J ends were trimmed by 3 bases and 2 bases, with 7 bases remaining between them. The CDR3 has 13 residues. Germline V lookup: CDR1 LGHNA, CDR2 YNFKEQ. Study conclusions and caveats: Newly diagnosed patients were reported to start with lower TCR diversity than healthy donors. CD4+ TCR diversity, unlike CD8+, rose significantly by C4D1. Factors driving the repertoire differences, possibly disease activity or prior therapy, remain undefined.

This clonotype originated in a human donor with classical Hodgkin lymphoma. The chain recombines TRBV4-2 with TRBJ2-5, with D maybe TRBD2 (5 bases). The input for sequencing was peripheral blood mononuclear cells (PBMCs), taken before the second cycle of nivolumab. The CDR3 DNA reads as TGTGCCAGCAGCCAGAGCGGACAAGAGACCCAGTACTTC. This sequence encodes CASSQSGQETQYF.